The 18 T cell receptor beta chains presented below share a single source sample, sequenced in a study of T cells in localized non-small cell lung cancer. Method: immunoSEQ multiplex PCR; TCRdb's copy keeps in-frame clones and lacks some. The table shows under 70,000 clones, with 86% occurring only once. The sequences come from peripheral blood, collected before any cancer treatment. These receptors all come from a woman aged 40 to 75 with stage I lung adenocarcinoma.

The table lists this clone with a count of one. The chain has TRBV15 and TRBJ2-4, with D unclear. Germline V gene sequence: CDR1 LNHNV, CDR2 YYDKDF (reference sequence). With 5 bases removed from V and 3 bases from J, the gap between germline ends came to 14 bases. The CDR3 totals 15 residues. The CDR3 bases are TGTGCCACCAGCCCCTCCGAAAGTGGCAAAAACATTCAGTACTTC. Translated: CATSPSESGKNIQYF.

The J gene is TRBJ2-2, the V gene TRBV5-4; tentatively, D is TRBD2 (7 bases). CDR1 and CDR2 (germline): SGHNT, YYREEE (reference sequence). CDR3 length: 15 amino acids. Trimming left V 7 bases short and J 6 bases short, with 19 bases between. In DNA, the CDR3 is TGTGCCAGCTCCTCGACGGGGGGCGTCGCCGGGGAGCTGTTTTTT. Translating gives CASSSTGGVAGELFF.

The genes are TRBV6-5 and TRBJ1-6; D unresolved. Per the germline V gene, CDR1 is MNHEY and CDR2 is SVGAGI. This CDR3 region has 12 residues. Trimming shortened V by 1 base and J by 10 bases, and 5 bases separated the two germline ends. The CDR3 loop reads CASSYLRSPLHF. DNA for the CDR3: TGTGCCAGCAGTTACTTGCGCTCACCCCTCCACTTT.

This clone was counted once. The gene calls are TRBV5-1 and TRBJ2-2; D gene unclear. Germline V CDR1 and CDR2: SGHRS, YFSETQ. Between the trimmed V and J ends, which lost 4 bases and 4 bases, there was a span of 14 bases. The CDR3 contains 15 residues. CDR3 bases: TGCGCCAGCAGCCGGGCAAGGGCTAGCACCGGGGAGCTGTTTTTT. Its protein product is CASSRARASTGELFF.

Regarding this clone: The junction departs from germline at one end; a sequencing error may be responsible. The rearrangement joins TRBV5-1 to TRBJ2-7; 11 nucleotides line up with TRBD1. The CDR3 has 14 residues. Per the germline V gene, CDR1 is SGHRS and CDR2 is YFSETQ. CDR3 in amino acids: CASSRTGGSHEQYF. DNA of the CDR3: TGCGCCAGCAGCCGGACAGGGGGCTCCCACGAGCAGTACTTC.

This sequence joins TRBV18 and TRBJ1-1; 7 bases line up with TRBD1. CDR1 is KGHSH, CDR2 LQKENI, per germline. Losses at the gene ends were 6 bases for V and 2 bases for J; bases not matched to a gene: 3. The CDR3 loop spans 13 amino acids. The CDR3 DNA sequence: TGTGCCAGCTCTCAGGGGGGCAACACTGAAGCTTTCTTT. Its translation is CASSQGGNTEAFF.

The J gene is TRBJ2-7, the V gene TRBV6-1; weak D call: TRBD1 (6 bases). The CDR3 covers 13 residues. In germline, CDR1 is MNHNS, CDR2 SASEGT. V was clipped by 6 bases and J by 2 bases, with 11 bases between them. CDR3: CASRVQGTYEQYF. The CDR3 coding sequence is TGTGCCAGCAGGGTTCAGGGGACCTACGAGCAGTACTTC.

The chain carries TRBV11-3 and TRBJ2-5; D gene ambiguous. CDR1 is SGHNT and CDR2 is YENEEA in the germline V gene. The V and J ends lost 1 base and 0 bases respectively, with 6 bases between them. The CDR3 runs 14 residues. CDR3 sequence reads: CASSLGGNQETQYF. The CDR3 nucleotides read TGTGCCAGCAGCTTAGGCGGTAACCAAGAGACCCAGTACTTC.

V is TRBV6-6 and J is TRBJ1-1; D is undetermined. Trimming removed 2 bases from V and 1 base from J, with 5 bases in between. This CDR3 contains 13 residues. CDR1 and CDR2 (germline): MNHNY, SVGAGI (reference sequence). CDR3 in DNA: TGTGCCAGCAGTTACGAGGAGAACACTGAAGCTTTCTTT. Its protein is CASSYEENTEAFF.

This clone has a handful of counts. This sequence joins TRBV5-1 and TRBJ1-3, with D possibly TRBD1 on 6 matching bases. Germline lookup yields CDR1 SGHRS and CDR2 YFSETQ. The CDR3 contains 15 residues. The V end lost 3 bases, the J end lost 3 bases, and 13 bases lay between the germline ends. The CDR3 loop reads CASSSGQWGGNTIYF. The CDR3 DNA sequence: TGCGCCAGCAGCTCAGGACAGTGGGGTGGAAACACCATATATTTT.

The chain has TRBV11-3 and TRBJ2-1; TRBD1 agrees at 10 bases. J lost 2 bases, V lost 5 bases, and 6 bases had no gene match. Germline-derived CDR1 and CDR2 are SGHNT and YENEEA. This CDR3 is built from 16 residues. For the CDR3, the DNA is TGTGCCAGCAGCCCCGGGACAGGGGAGCCCTACAATGAGCAGTTCTTC. This gives the protein CASSPGTGEPYNEQFF.

The J gene is TRBJ2-1, the V gene TRBV9; 7 nucleotides agree with TRBD1. The CDR3 runs 16 residues. Germline CDR1 SGDLS, CDR2 YYNGEE. The junction had 4 bases not matched to a gene; V was cut back by 1 base and J by 0 bases. CDR3 residues: CASSVRQGNSYNEQFF. In DNA, the CDR3 is TGTGCCAGCAGCGTACGACAGGGTAACTCCTACAATGAGCAGTTCTTC.

This rearrangement joins TRBV19 to TRBJ1-3, with D hard to call. The V end lost 0 bases, the J end lost 7 bases, and 13 bases lay between the germline ends. This CDR3 is 15 amino acids long. The germline CDR1 and CDR2 sequences are LNHDA and SQIVND (reference sequence). The CDR3: CASSIEGGGRNTIYF. The CDR3 bases are TGTGCCAGTAGTATAGAAGGAGGAGGGAGGAACACCATATATTTT.

J is TRBJ2-5 and V is TRBV27; D ambiguous. CDR1 and CDR2 from the germline V gene are MNHEY and SMNVEV (reference sequence). The CDR3 contains 12 residues. The germline V and J ends were trimmed by 8 bases and 5 bases, with 12 bases remaining between them. As DNA, the CDR3 is TGTGCCAGCGGGCAGCTGTGGGAGACCCAGTACTTC. Its translation is CASGQLWETQYF.

The chain employs TRBV5-8 and TRBJ2-5; D remains unclear. This CDR3 has 11 residues. Germline V lookup: CDR1 SGHTS, CDR2 YDEGEE. The V end was cut by 0 bases, the J end by 9 bases, with 6 bases between. The CDR3 spells CASSLVMAQYF. In DNA form, the CDR3 reads TGTGCCAGCAGCTTGGTAATGGCCCAGTACTTC.

This clone was counted only a few times. The J gene is TRBJ2-5, the V gene TRBV19, with 8 bases that match TRBD1. The CDR3 is 13 amino acids. The germline gives CDR1 LNHDA, CDR2 SQIVND (reference sequence). With V trimmed by 6 bases and J by 7 bases, 7 bases remained unmatched. In nucleotides, the CDR3 is TGTGCCAGTAGGCAGGGGGCTGGGGTGACCCAGTACTTC. It translates to CASRQGAGVTQYF. The complete variable domain, with remaining parts taken from reference TRBV19 and TRBJ2-5, reads DGGITQSPKYLFRKEGQNVTLSCEQNLNHDAMYWYRQDPGQGLRLIYYSQIVNDFQKGDIAEGYSVSREKKESFPLTVTSAQKNPTAFYLCASRQGAGVTQYFGPGTRLLVL.

The CDR3 nucleotides read TGTGCCTGGAGTGTCAGCGGGGTAAACACCGGGGAGCTGTTTTTT. Translated: CAWSVSGVNTGELFF. V usage is TRBV30 and J usage is TRBJ2-2; 7 positions match TRBD2. V shed 0 bases, J shed 2 bases, and the junction held 3 bases outside the gene matches. Per the germline V gene, CDR1 is GTSNPN and CDR2 is SVGIG (reference sequence). This CDR3 contains 15 residues.

V usage is TRBV6-1 and J usage is TRBJ1-2, with TRBD1 matching over 10 bases. V shed 9 bases, J shed 5 bases, and the junction held 6 bases outside the gene matches. The length of the CDR3 is 13 residues. CDR1 MNHNS and CDR2 SASEGT come from the germline V gene. CDR3 residues: CASRDRGLYGYTF. The CDR3 DNA reads as TGTGCCAGTCGCGACAGGGGGCTTTATGGCTACACCTTC.